This T cell receptor (beta chain) is drawn from a study of shared clonotypes between healthy human individuals. Some clones are missing from TCRdb's copy, which holds only in-frame ones; the method was immunoSEQ multiplex PCR. The sample holds roughly 2 million clones, 95% seen once. The CDR3 is 14 residues long. CDR1 SGHRS and CDR2 YFSETQ come from the germline V gene. The ends were cut back, 4 bases at V and 7 bases at J, with 18 bases in the middle. The clonotype comes from a man aged 18 to 35 in good health. This chain uses TRBV5-1 with TRBJ2-7; the D is unclear. Input material: naive CD4+ T cells sorted from blood. Subset here: CD45RA+ positively selected. The chain's CDR3 is CASSPGRLRWEQYF. Written as DNA, the CDR3 is TGCGCCAGCAGCCCGGGTCGCCTCCGGTGGGAGCAGTACTTC.